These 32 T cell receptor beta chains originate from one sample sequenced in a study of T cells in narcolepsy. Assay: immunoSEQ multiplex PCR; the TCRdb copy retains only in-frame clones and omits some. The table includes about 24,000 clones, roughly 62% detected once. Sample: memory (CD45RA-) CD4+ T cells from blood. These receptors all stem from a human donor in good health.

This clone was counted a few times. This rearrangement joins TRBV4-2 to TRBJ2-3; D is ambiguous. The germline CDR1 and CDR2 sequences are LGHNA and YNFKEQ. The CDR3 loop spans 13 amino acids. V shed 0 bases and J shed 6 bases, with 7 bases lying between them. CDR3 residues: CASSQDRWDTQYF. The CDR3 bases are TGTGCCAGCAGCCAAGATCGTTGGGATACGCAGTATTTT.

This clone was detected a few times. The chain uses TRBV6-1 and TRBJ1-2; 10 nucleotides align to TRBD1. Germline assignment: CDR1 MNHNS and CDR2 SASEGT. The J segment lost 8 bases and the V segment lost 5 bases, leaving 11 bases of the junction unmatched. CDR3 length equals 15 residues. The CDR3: CASSPTGTGVKGYTF. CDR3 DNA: TGTGCCAGCAGTCCTACCGGGACAGGGGTTAAGGGCTACACCTTC.

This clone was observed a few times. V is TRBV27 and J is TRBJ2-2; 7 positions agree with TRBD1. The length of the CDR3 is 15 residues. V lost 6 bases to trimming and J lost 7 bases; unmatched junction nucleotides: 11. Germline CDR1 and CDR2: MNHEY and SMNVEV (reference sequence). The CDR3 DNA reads TGTGCCAGCAGCCCTCGGAGACAGGGCAACGGGGAGCTGTTTTTT. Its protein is CASSPRRQGNGELFF.

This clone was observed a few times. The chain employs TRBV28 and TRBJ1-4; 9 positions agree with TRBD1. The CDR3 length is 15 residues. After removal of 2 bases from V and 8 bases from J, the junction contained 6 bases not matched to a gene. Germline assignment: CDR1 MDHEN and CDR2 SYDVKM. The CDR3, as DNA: TGTGCCAGCAGTTTAATCGGGACAGGGAGCGAAAAACTGTTTTTT. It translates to CASSLIGTGSEKLFF.

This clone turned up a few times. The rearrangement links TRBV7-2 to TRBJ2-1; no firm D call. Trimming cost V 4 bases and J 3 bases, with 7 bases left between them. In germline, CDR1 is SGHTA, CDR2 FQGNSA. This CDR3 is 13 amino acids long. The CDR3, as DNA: TGTGCCAGCAGCTCTGGGGACTACAATGAGCAGTTCTTC. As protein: CASSSGDYNEQFF.

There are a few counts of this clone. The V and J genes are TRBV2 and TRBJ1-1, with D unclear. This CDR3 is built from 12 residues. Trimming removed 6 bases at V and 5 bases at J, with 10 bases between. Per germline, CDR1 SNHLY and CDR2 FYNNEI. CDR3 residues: CASRSRVTEAFF. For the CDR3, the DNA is TGTGCCAGCAGGTCTAGGGTTACTGAAGCTTTCTTT.

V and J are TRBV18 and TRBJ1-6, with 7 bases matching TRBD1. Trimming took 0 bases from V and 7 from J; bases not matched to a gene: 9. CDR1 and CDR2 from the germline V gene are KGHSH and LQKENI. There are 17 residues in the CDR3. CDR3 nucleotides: TGTGCCAGCTCACCACCGCTGCGGCAGGGGGGAAATTCACCCCTCCACTTT. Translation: CASSPPLRQGGNSPLHF.

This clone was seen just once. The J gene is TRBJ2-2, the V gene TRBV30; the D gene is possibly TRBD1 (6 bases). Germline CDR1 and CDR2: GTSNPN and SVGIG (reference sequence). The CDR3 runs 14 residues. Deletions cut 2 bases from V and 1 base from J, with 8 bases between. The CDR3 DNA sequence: TGTGCCTGGAGTACAGGGAAGAACACCGGGGAGCTGTTTTTT. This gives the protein CAWSTGKNTGELFF.

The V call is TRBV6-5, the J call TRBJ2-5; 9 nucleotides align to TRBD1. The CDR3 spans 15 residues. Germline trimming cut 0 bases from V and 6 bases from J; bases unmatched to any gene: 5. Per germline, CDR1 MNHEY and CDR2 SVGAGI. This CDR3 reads CASSYSTGGKKTQYF. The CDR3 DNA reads TGTGCCAGCAGTTACTCGACAGGGGGGAAGAAGACCCAGTACTTC.

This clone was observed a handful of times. The CDR3 loop reads CASSQRQGTGELFF. DNA of the CDR3: TGTGCCAGCAGCCAAAGACAGGGGACCGGGGAGCTGTTTTTT. This chain joins TRBV14 and TRBJ2-2; 8 bases fit TRBD1. CDR1 is SGHDN and CDR2 is FVKESK in the germline V gene. CDR3 length: 14 residues. Trimming cost V 2 bases and J 5 bases; bases outside gene matches: 1.

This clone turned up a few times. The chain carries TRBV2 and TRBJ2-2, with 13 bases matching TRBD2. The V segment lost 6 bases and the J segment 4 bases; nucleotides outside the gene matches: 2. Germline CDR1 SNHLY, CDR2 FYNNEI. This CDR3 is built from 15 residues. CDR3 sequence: CASSRLAGGTGELFF. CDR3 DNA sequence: TGTGCCAGCAGCAGACTAGCGGGGGGCACCGGGGAGCTGTTTTTT.

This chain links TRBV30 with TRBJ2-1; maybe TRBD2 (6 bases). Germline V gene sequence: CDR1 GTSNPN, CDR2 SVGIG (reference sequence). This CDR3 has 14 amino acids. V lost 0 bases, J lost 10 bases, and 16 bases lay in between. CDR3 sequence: CAWSVGGSRGEQFF. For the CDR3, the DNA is TGTGCCTGGAGTGTAGGAGGGAGTCGGGGGGAGCAGTTCTTC.

CDR3 sequence reads: CASSYQPPGSEQFF. The CDR3 DNA follows: TGTGCCAGCAGTTACCAACCGCCCGGCAGTGAGCAGTTCTTC. The chain joins TRBV6-5 to TRBJ2-1; D is uncertain. Germline V gene lookup returns CDR1 MNHEY and CDR2 SVGAGI. The V gene lost 2 bases and the J gene lost 9 bases, with 14 bases spanning the gap. The CDR3 covers 14 residues.

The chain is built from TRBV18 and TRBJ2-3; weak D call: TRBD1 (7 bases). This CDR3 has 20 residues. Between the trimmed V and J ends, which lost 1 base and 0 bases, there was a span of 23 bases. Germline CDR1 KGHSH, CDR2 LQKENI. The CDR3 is CASSPRIGGGATPSTDTQYF. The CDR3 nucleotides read TGTGCCAGCTCACCACGAATCGGAGGGGGCGCGACTCCCAGCACAGATACGCAGTATTTT.

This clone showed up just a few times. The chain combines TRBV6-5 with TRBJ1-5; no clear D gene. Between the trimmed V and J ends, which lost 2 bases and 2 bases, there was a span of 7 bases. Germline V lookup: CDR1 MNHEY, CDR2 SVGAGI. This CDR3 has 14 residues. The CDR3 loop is CASSYRAGNQPQHF. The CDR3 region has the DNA TGTGCCAGCAGTTACAGGGCTGGCAATCAGCCCCAGCATTTT.

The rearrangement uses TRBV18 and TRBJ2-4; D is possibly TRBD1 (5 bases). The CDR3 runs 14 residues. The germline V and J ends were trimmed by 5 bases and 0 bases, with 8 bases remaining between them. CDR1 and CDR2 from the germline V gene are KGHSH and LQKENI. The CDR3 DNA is TGTGCCAGCTCAACGGACATAGCCAAAAACATTCAGTACTTC. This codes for CASSTDIAKNIQYF.

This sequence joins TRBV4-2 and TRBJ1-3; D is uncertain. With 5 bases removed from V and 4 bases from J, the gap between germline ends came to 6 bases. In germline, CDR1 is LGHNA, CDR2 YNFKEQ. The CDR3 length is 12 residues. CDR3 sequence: CASSYLGNTIYF. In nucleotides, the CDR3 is TGTGCCAGCAGCTACCTAGGAAACACCATATATTTT.

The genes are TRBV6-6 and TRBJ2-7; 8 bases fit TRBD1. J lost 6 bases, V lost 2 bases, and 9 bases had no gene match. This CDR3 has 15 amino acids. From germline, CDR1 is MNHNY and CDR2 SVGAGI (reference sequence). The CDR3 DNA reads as TGTGCCAGCAGTTACGGACAGGGTGGTGCGGGCGAGCAGTACTTC. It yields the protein CASSYGQGGAGEQYF.

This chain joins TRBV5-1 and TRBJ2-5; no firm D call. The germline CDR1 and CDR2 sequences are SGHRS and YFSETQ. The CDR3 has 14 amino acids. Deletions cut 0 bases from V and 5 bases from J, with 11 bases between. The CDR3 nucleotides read TGCGCCAGCAGCTTGGTCTCGGGTTTCGAGACCCAGTACTTC. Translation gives CASSLVSGFETQYF.

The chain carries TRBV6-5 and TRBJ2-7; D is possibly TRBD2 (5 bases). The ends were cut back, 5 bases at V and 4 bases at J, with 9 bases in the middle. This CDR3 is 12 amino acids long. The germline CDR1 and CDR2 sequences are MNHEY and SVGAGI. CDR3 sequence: CASSTGIYEQYF. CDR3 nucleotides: TGTGCCAGCAGTACGGGGATTTACGAGCAGTACTTC.

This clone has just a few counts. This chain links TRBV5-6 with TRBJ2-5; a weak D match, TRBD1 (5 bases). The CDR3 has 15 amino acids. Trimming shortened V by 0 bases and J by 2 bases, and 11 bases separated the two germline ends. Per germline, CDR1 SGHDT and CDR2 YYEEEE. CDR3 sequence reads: CASSLAGLAQETQYF. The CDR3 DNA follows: TGTGCCAGCAGCTTGGCAGGGTTGGCACAAGAGACCCAGTACTTC.

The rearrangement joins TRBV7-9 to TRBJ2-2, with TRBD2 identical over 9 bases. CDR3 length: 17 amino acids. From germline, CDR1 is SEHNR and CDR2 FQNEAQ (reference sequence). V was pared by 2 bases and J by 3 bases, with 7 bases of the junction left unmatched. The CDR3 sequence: CASSLPSGTSHTGELFF. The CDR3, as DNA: TGTGCCAGCAGCTTACCCTCCGGGACTAGCCACACCGGGGAGCTGTTTTTT.

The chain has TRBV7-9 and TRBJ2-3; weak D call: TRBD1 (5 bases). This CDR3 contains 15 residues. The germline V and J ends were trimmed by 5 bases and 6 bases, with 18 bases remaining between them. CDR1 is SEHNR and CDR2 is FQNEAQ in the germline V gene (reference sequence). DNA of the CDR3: TGTGCCAGCAGCCTACTAAGGGGCCCGACCGATACGCAGTATTTT. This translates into CASSLLRGPTDTQYF.

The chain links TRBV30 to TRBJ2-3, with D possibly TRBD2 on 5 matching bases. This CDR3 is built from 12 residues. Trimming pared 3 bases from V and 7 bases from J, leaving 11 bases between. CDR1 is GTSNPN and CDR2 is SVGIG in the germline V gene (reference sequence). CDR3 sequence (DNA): TGTGCCTGGAGGGAGGCCGCATATACGCAGTATTTT. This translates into CAWREAAYTQYF.

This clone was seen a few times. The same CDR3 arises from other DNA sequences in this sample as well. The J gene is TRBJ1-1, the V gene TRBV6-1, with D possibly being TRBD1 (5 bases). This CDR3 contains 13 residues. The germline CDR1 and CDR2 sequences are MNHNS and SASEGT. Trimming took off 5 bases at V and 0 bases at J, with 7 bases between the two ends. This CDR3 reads CASSSTVNTEAFF. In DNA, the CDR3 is TGTGCCAGCAGTTCGACAGTGAACACTGAAGCTTTCTTT.

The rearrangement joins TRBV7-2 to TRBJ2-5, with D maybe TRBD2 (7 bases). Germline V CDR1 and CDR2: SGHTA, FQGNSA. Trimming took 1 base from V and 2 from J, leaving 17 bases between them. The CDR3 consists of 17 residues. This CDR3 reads CASSLGPGGSGQETQYF. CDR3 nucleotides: TGTGCCAGCAGCTTAGGTCCGGGGGGCTCTGGGCAAGAGACCCAGTACTTC.

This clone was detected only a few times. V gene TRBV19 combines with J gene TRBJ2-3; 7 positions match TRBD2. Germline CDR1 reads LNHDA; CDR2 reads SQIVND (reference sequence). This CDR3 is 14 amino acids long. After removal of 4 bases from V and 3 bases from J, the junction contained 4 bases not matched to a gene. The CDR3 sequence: CASSTRLATDTQYF. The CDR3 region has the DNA TGTGCCAGTAGTACTCGACTAGCAACAGATACGCAGTATTTT.

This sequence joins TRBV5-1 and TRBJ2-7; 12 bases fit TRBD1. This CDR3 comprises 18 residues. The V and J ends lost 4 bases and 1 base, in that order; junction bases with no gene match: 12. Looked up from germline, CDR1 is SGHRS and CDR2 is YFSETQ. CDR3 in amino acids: CASSTGTGGGRRSYEQYF. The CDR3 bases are TGCGCCAGCAGCACTGGGACAGGGGGCGGGAGAAGGTCCTACGAGCAGTACTTC.

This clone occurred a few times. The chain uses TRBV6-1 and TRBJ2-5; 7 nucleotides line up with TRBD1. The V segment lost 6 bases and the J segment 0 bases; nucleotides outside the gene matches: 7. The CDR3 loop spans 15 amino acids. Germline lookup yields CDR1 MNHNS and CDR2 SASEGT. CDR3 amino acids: CASRPGDSNQETQYF. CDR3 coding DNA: TGTGCCAGCAGACCCGGGGACAGTAACCAAGAGACCCAGTACTTC.

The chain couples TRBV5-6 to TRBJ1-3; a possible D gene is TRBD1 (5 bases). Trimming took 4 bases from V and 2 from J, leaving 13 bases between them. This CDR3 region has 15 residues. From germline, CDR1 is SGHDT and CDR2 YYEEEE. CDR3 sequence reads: CASSGAGAAGNTIYF. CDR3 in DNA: TGTGCCAGCAGCGGGGCGGGAGCGGCTGGAAACACCATATATTTT. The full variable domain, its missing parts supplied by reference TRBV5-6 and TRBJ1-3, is DAGVTQSPTHLIKTRGQQVTLRCSPKSGHDTVSWYQQALGQGPQFIFQYYEEEERQRGNFPDRFSGHQFPNYSSELNVNALLLGDSALYLCASSGAGAAGNTIYFGEGSWLTVV.

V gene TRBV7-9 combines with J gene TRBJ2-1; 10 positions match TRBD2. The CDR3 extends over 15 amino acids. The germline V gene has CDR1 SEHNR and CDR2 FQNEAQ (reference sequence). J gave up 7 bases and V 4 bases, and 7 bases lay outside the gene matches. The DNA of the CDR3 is TGTGCCAGCAGCTCCCCGGGACTAGCGTCGAATGAGCAGTTCTTC. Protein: CASSSPGLASNEQFF. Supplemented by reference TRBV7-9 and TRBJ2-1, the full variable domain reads DTGVSQNPRHKITKRGQNVTFRCDPISEHNRLYWYRQTLGQGPEFLTYFQNEAQLEKSRLLSDRFSAERPKGSFSTLEIQRTEQGDSAMYLCASSSPGLASNEQFFGPGTRLTVL.

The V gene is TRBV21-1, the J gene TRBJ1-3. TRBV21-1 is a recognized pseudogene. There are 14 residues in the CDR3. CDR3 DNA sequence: TGTGCCAGCGGGCCTAGGTCCCCTGGAAACACCATATATTTT. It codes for CASGPRSPGNTIYF.